The present TCR beta chain was sequenced within a study of blood T cells in healthy people across ages (dated by TCRdb to 2014 to 2015). Some background on the complete study: Template switching captured roughly one uniquely barcoded TCR beta cDNA molecule per two T cells in model experiments. The study measured age-related changes in TCR beta repertoire diversity using deep sequencing normalized with unique cDNA molecular identifiers. To avoid experimental bias, donors of different ages were distributed randomly across sequencing lanes. Using the same blood draw, the study looked at two additional independent replicas of 1 million unique cDNA reads for two donors, one aged 18 to 29 and the other aged 80 or older. Donors were grouped into four age groups: young (average about 15 years), middle-aged (about 38), aged (62) and long-lived (approximately 81). The full study reports these points: Because the CMV infection status of the donors was unknown, age-related changes in expanded clonotypes may potentially have been confounded. As age increased, observed TCR beta diversity per million T cells dropped in a roughly linear way, and a significant reduction was already evident by age 40. The long-lived group showed more naive CD4+ T cells, fewer expanded clones and increased TCR diversity than the aged group, suggesting age selection. A strong correlation was found between observed TCR beta diversity and the percentage of naive T cells measured by flow cytometry. Estimates of total diversity based on one million sequenced T cells were considered lower bounds and underestimates. Bulk unsorted PBMC profiling prevented conclusive comparison of naive and antigen-experienced compartments.

This clonotype has a handful of counts. Its antigen specificity is not known. Base qualities were left out, and no much larger clone turns up one base away. The roughly 37 donors, aged roughly 6 to 95 years, were systemically healthy Caucasian individuals from Russia. Approximately 10 milliliters of peripheral blood were collected from each donor into EDTA-treated Vacutainer tubes. PBMCs were isolated by Ficoll-Paque density-gradient centrifugation, with at least 6 million obtained per sample. Trizol reagent was used to extract total RNA from the PBMCs, yielding at least 5 micrograms per sample. For every donor, flow cytometry on a PBMC aliquot measured the percentage of naive CD45RAhigh/CD27high T cells. The library came from 5' RACE. TCRdb lists the instrument as Illumina HiSeq 2500. A second PCR of roughly 7 to 11 cycles was performed with a sample-barcoded 5' primer and a J-beta primer mix. A template-switch 5' adaptor carrying 12 random nucleotides introduced a unique molecular identifier onto each TCR beta cDNA molecule. Each sample yielded at least 3 million CDR3-containing paired-end reads. The Mint cDNA synthesis kit, primed by a TRBC-specific oligonucleotide, was used to synthesize first-strand cDNA from all RNA. After uracil-DNA glycosylase treatment, a first 18-cycle PCR used universal primers M1SS and BC2_uni_R on all cDNA. In the source study's methods: For normalization, 1 million high-quality reads were randomly selected from each sample, with every read carrying a distinct molecular identifier. Instead of being binned into consensus sequences, reads with shared molecular identifiers were discarded. CDR3 identification, clonotype clustering and error correction used MiTCR with a Q25 quality threshold and the strictest error-elimination algorithm. A nonparametric unseen species model with Euler transformation was used to estimate a lower bound on total TCR beta diversity. TCRdb itself trimmed the public reads at Q25 with fastp, ran MiXCR and retained productive beta chains. Every distinct CDR3 protein forms one entry, paired with its most common genes and DNA. The V and J calls come from TCRdb's annotation, not from the publication. Recorded for this sample are roughly 1,500,000 distinct CDR3 sequences; around 39% of them occurred a single time. The top ten clonotypes cover 7.9% of the sample.

Sequencing was carried out using blood. The clonotype was recovered from a woman under 30 in good health.

The DNA reads as follows: TGCAGCGCCCGAACGGGTACCACTGAAGCTTTCTTT. Translated, it reads CSARTGTTEAFF. The rearrangement joined TRBV29-1 to TRBJ1-1, with the D segment identity uncertain. The CDR3 runs 12 residues from the cysteine to the phenylalanine. Only CDR3 DNA is held: 36 bases, read in frame from base 1. Between the V and J ends, shortened by 7 bases and 4 bases respectively, the junction contains 13 bases. Per the germline V gene, SQVTM is the CDR1 and ANQGSEA is the CDR2.